This T cell receptor beta chain was sequenced in a study of blood T cell repertoires in COVID-19. Study-wide context: Samples taken during acute and convalescent COVID-19 were collected in the United States, Italy and Spain. PBMCs, B-cell-depleted T cells, or T cells provided the cDNA or gDNA that made up the material.

The CDR3 consists of 14 residues. The V and J ends lost 6 bases and 6 bases, in that order; junction bases with no gene match: 7. Germline V lookup: CDR1 MNHNY, CDR2 SVGAGI (reference sequence). The authors' processing: Estimated nucleated cell counts came from reference gene primer amplification. The data were produced by immunoSEQ multiplex PCR, yet TCRdb's version contains in-frame clones alone and is incomplete. The V and J calls and clone size are taken from that table; D and trimming were inferred from the DNA. The repertoire has about 230,000 clones, around 92% of them found once; the top ten carry 3.5% to 4%. The participants were between roughly 18 and 89 years old and came from about two dozen US areas.

The sequence was obtained from a woman aged 30 to 39 with acute COVID-19. The rearrangement uses TRBV6-6 and TRBJ2-1, with 8 bases aligning to TRBD1. Input material: PBMCs or T cells enriched from blood (not recorded which). The CDR3 DNA reads as TGTGCCAGCAGGGATCAGGGGGCTAGCAATGAGCAGTTCTTC. Amino acid sequence: CASRDQGASNEQFF.